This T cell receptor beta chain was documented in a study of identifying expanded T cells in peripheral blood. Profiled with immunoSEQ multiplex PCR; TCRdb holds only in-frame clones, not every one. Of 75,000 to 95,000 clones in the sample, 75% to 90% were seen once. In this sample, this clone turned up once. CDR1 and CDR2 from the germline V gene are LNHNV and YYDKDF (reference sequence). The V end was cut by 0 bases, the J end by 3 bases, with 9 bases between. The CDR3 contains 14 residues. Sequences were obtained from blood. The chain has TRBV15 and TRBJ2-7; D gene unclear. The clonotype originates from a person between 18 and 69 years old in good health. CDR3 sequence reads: CATSRDWSSYEQYF. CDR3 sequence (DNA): TGTGCCACCAGCAGAGATTGGAGTAGCTACGAGCAGTACTTC. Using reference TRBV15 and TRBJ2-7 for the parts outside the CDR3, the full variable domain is DAMVIQNPRYQVTQFGKPVTLSCSQTLNHNVMYWYQQKSSQAPKLLFHYYDKDFNNEADTPDNFQSRRPNTSFCFLDIRSPGLGDTAMYLCATSRDWSSYEQYFGPGTRLTVT.